The clone carrying this TCR beta chain was found a few times. Trimming cost V 2 bases and J 10 bases, with 14 bases left between them. The CDR3 runs 13 residues. This specimen comes from a study of blood T cell repertoires in COVID-19. Turning to the study itself: Sites in the United States, Italy and Spain provided acute and convalescent COVID-19 samples.

Sequencing was performed with immunoSEQ multiplex PCR; in TCRdb, only in-frame clones are kept and a portion is missing. The repertoire holds about 170,000 clones, with 79% as singletons. The TCR originated in a woman aged 70-85 years in a cohort exposed to, infected with or recovered from COVID-19 (not recorded which). Sequenced material: PBMCs or T cells enriched from blood (not recorded which). The chain employs TRBV12-3 or TRBV12-4 and TRBJ1-1; no reliable D call. The DNA of the CDR3 is TGTGCCAGCAGTTTATTTCTTTCTGGCGGAGCTTTCTTT. Translating it yields CASSLFLSGGAFF.